The clone carrying this T cell receptor (beta chain) has just one count. This record comes from a study of shared clonotypes between healthy human individuals. Libraries were prepared by immunoSEQ multiplex PCR; TCRdb keeps only in-frame clonotypes and omits some of them. In the table there are roughly 2.4 million clones, more than 90% of which are singletons. The origin of this receptor is a man between 18 and 35 years old in good health. The sample comprised naive CD4+ T cells sorted from blood. This sample's subset: CD45RA+ positively selected.

The CDR3 reads CITGAEKLFF. The CDR3, as DNA: TGTATTACCGGGGCAGAAAAACTGTTTTTT. The chain has TRBV28 and TRBJ1-4; D might be TRBD1 (5 bases). The CDR3 totals 10 residues. Germline V gene sequence: CDR1 MDHEN, CDR2 SYDVKM.